This T cell receptor beta chain appears in the sequencing data of a study of radiation and T cells in renal cell carcinoma. TCRdb's table, derived via immunoSEQ multiplex PCR, lists solely in-frame clones and lacks some. The table records 100,000 to 150,000 clones, approximately 85% of them present only once. This CDR3 is built from 15 residues. The junction had 8 bases not matched to a gene; V was cut back by 5 bases and J by 5 bases. Per germline, CDR1 SGHRS and CDR2 YFSETQ. This clone occurred once. Indicated time point: blood 2 weeks post-SBRT. Treatment: 15 Gy SBRT to primary tumor, nephrectomy 4 weeks later.

This specimen consisted of blood, obtained from a patient whose treatment included radiotherapy and nephrectomy. This chain joins TRBV5-1 and TRBJ2-1; 9 bases match TRBD2. This receptor was identified in a man aged 45-65 years with renal cell carcinoma. DNA for the CDR3: TGCGCCAGCAGACTGGCCCTAGCGGGGAACAATGAGCAGTTCTTC. It specifies CASRLALAGNNEQFF.